This TCR beta chain originates from a study of response to subunit inactivated influenza vaccine. From the RT-PCR reads, TCRdb called clonotypes with MiXCR, one entry per CDR3 protein. The table includes more than 250,000 distinct CDR3 sequences, 21% detected once. Broader study findings: Authors proposed each seasonal influenza vaccination draws in few new T cells.

The length of the CDR3 is 15 residues. Looked up from germline, CDR1 is DFQATT and CDR2 is SNEGSKA (reference sequence). With 4 bases clipped from V and 7 bases from J, the junction kept 5 bases outside the gene matches. Details on this clonotype: The antigen is unknown.

The chain links TRBV20-1 to TRBJ2-1, with TRBD2 matching 15 bases. Sequenced material: PBMCs from blood, taken 21 months after vaccination. This TCR was recovered from a man between 50 and 75 years old who received an inactivated influenza vaccine. The CDR3 sequence is CSATSGTSGGNEQFF. CDR3 DNA sequence: TGCAGTGCTACCTCCGGGACTAGCGGGGGGAATGAGCAGTTCTTC.